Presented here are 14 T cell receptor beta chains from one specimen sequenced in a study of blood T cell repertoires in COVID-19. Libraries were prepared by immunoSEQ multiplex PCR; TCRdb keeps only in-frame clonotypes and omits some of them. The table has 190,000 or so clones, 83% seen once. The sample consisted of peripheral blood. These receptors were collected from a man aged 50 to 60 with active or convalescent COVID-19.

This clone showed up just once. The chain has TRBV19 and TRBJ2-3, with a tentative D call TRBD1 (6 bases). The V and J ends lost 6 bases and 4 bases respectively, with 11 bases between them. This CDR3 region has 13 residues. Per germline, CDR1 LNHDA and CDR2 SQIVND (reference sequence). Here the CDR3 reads CASSTGFPDTQYF. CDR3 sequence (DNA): TGTGCCAGTAGCACAGGGTTCCCAGATACGCAGTATTTT.

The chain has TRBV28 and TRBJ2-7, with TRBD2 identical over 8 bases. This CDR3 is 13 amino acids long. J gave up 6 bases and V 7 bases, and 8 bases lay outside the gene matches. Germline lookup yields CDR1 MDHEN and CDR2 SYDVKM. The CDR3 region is CASKGSGKSEQYF. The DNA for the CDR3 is TGTGCCAGCAAGGGTAGCGGGAAGAGCGAGCAGTACTTC.

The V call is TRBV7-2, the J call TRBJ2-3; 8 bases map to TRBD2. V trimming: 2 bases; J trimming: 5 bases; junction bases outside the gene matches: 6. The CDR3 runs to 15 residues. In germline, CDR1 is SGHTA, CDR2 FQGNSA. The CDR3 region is CASSLSGTRIDTQYF. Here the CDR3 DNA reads TGTGCCAGCAGCTTATCCGGGACTAGGATAGATACGCAGTATTTT.

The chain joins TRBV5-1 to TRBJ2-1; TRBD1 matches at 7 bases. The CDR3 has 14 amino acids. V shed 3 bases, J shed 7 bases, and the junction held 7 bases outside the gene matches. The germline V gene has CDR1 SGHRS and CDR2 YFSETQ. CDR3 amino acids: CASSSGQNVNEQFF. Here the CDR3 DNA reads TGCGCCAGCAGCTCGGGACAGAATGTTAATGAGCAGTTCTTC.

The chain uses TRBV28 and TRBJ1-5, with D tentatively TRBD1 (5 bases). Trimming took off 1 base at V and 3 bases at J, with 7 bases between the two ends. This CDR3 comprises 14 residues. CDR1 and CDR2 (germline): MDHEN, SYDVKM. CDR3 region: CASSLLTDNQPQHF. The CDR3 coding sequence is TGTGCCAGCAGTTTATTGACAGACAATCAGCCCCAGCATTTT.

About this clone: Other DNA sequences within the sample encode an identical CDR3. CDR3 sequence: CATSRGPSSGNTIYF. Here the CDR3 DNA reads TGTGCCACCAGCAGAGGGCCAAGCTCTGGAAACACCATATATTTT. The chain carries TRBV15 and TRBJ1-3; D gene unclear. This CDR3 region has 15 residues. The V gene's germline CDR1 is LNHNV and CDR2 YYDKDF (reference sequence). V lost 1 base, J lost 0 bases, and 7 bases lay in between.

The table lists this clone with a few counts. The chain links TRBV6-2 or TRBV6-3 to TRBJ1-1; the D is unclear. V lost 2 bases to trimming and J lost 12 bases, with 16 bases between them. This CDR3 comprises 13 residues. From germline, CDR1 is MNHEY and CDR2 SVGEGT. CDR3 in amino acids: CASSYMGSGWTFF. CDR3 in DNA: TGTGCCAGCAGTTACATGGGGTCGGGGTGGACTTTCTTT.

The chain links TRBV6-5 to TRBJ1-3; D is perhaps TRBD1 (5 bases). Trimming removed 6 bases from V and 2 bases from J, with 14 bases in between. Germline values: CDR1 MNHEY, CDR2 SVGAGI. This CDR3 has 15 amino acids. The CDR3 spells CASSDGGLAGNTIYF. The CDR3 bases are TGTGCCAGCAGCGACGGGGGATTAGCTGGAAACACCATATATTTT.

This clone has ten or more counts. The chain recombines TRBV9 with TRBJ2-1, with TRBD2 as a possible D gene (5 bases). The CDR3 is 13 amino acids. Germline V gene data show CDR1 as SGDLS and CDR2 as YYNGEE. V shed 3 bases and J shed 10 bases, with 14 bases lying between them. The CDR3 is CASSAIRENEQFF. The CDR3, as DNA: TGTGCCAGCAGCGCAATCCGGGAAAACGAGCAGTTCTTC.

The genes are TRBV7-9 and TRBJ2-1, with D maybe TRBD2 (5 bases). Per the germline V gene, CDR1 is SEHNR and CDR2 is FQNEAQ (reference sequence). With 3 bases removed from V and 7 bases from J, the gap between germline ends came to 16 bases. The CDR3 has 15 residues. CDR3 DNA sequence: TGTGCCAGCAGCTTCCTATACGAGGGTGGTAATGAGCAGTTCTTC. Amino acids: CASSFLYEGGNEQFF.

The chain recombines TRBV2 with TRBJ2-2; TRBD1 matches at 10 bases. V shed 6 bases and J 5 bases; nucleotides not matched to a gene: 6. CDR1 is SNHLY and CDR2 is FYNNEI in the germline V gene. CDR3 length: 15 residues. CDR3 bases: TGTGCCAGCAGCGCCCGGACAGGGGGAACCGGGGAGCTGTTTTTT. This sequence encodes CASSARTGGTGELFF. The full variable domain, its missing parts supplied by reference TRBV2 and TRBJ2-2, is EPEVTQTPSHQVTQMGQEVILRCVPISNHLYFYWYRQILGQKVEFLVSFYNNEISEKSEIFDDQFSVERPDGSNFTLKIRSTKLEDSAMYFCASSARTGGTGELFFGEGSRLTVL.

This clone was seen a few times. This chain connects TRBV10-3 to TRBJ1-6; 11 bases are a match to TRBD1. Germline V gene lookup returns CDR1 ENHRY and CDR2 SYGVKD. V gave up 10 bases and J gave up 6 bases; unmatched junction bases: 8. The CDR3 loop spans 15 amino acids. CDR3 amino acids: CASGTGGPGNSPLHF. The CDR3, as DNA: TGTGCCAGCGGGACAGGGGGTCCGGGTAATTCACCCCTCCACTTT.

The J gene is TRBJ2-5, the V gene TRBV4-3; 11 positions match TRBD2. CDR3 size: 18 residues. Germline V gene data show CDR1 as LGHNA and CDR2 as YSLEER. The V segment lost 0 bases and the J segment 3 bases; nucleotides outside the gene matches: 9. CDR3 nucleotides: TGCGCCAGCAGCCAAGATCGATCGGAACTAGCGGGGGAAGAGACCCAGTACTTC. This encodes CASSQDRSELAGEETQYF.

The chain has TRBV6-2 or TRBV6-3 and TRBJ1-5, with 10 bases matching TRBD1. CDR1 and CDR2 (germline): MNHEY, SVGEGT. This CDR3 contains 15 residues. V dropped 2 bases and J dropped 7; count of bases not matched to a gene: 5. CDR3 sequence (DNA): TGTGCCAGCAGTTACGACAGGGGGCTCGGGCAGCCCCAGCATTTT. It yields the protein CASSYDRGLGQPQHF.